Following are 23 T cell receptor beta chains from one sample sequenced in a study of blood T cell repertoires in COVID-19. Measured with immunoSEQ multiplex PCR; TCRdb has only the in-frame clones, and not every one. Here the sample spans about 430,000 clones, about 87% being singletons. The sequenced sample consisted of peripheral blood. All receptors derive from a man younger than 30 with COVID-19, enrolled during active disease.

This chain connects TRBV3-1 (or the pseudogene TRBV3-2) to TRBJ2-1; possibly TRBD2 for D (5 bases). Germline assignment: CDR1 LGHDT and CDR2 YNNKEL (reference sequence). Trimming took off 8 bases at V and 8 bases at J, with 16 bases between the two ends. The CDR3 is made up of 13 amino acids. The CDR3 reads CASQVAAGDEQFF. The CDR3 DNA is TGTGCCAGCCAGGTTGCGGCGGGCGATGAGCAGTTCTTC.

This clone was seen only a few times. The chain combines TRBV7-9 with TRBJ1-1; 7 nucleotides line up with TRBD1. With V trimmed by 5 bases and J by 1 base, 4 bases remained unmatched. Germline V gene data show CDR1 as SEHNR and CDR2 as FQNEAQ (reference sequence). The CDR3 covers 14 residues. CDR3 amino acids: CASSHQGENTEAFF. In DNA form, the CDR3 reads TGTGCCAGCAGCCATCAGGGGGAGAACACTGAAGCTTTCTTT.

CDR3 bases: TGCGCCAGCAGCCAGGATGCGCCAGATACGCAGTATTTT. This sequence encodes CASSQDAPDTQYF. The chain has TRBV5-1 and TRBJ2-3; D remains unclear. This CDR3 is 13 amino acids long. V was shortened by 4 bases and J by 4 bases, with 10 bases between the two germline ends. Germline values: CDR1 SGHRS, CDR2 YFSETQ.

J is TRBJ1-5 and V is TRBV24-1; unclear D gene. The germline V gene has CDR1 KGHDR and CDR2 SFDVKD. The V end lost 3 bases, the J end lost 7 bases, and 15 bases lay between the germline ends. The CDR3 consists of 15 residues. The CDR3 loop is CATSDLEVRRQPQHF. CDR3 sequence (DNA): TGTGCCACCAGTGATCTCGAGGTCCGGAGGCAGCCCCAGCATTTT.

A few counts support this clone. V is TRBV11-2 and J is TRBJ2-1; 11 bases line up with TRBD2. Germline V gives CDR1 SGHAT, CDR2 FQNNGV. The CDR3 length is 19 residues. Trimming cost V 8 bases and J 0 bases; bases outside gene matches: 15. The CDR3 protein is CASLANGLAGASSYNEQFF. The CDR3 DNA reads TGTGCCAGCCTCGCAAATGGACTAGCGGGCGCGAGCTCCTACAATGAGCAGTTCTTC.

The chain couples TRBV5-1 to TRBJ2-1, with 14 bases matching TRBD2. The CDR3 consists of 16 residues. Germline V gives CDR1 SGHRS, CDR2 YFSETQ. J was trimmed by 9 bases and V by 5 bases; bases with no gene match: 10. As DNA, the CDR3 is TGCGCCAGCAGTCCGACTAGCGGGAGGGCCGGTGGTGAGCAGTTCTTC. Residues: CASSPTSGRAGGEQFF.

The chain recombines TRBV5-1 with TRBJ1-6; the match to TRBD1 covers 9 bases. Losses at the gene ends were 4 bases for V and 9 bases for J; bases not matched to a gene: 5. The CDR3 is 14 residues long. Per the germline V gene, CDR1 is SGHRS and CDR2 is YFSETQ. CDR3 amino acids: CASSRDRESSPLHF. As DNA, the CDR3 is TGCGCCAGCAGCAGGGACAGGGAATCTTCACCCCTCCACTTT.

The chain joins TRBV10-1 to TRBJ2-3; D might be TRBD2 (5 bases). V was shortened by 6 bases and J by 3 bases, with 16 bases between the two germline ends. The CDR3 has 15 residues. Germline values: CDR1 WNHNN, CDR2 SYGVQD (reference sequence). The CDR3 here is CASSRSGNPTDTQYF. As DNA, the CDR3 is TGCGCCAGCAGCCGTTCGGGGAACCCAACAGATACGCAGTATTTT.

The V gene is TRBV6-4, the J gene TRBJ1-1; D unclear. Trimming took 2 bases from V and 3 from J, leaving 10 bases between them. The CDR3 spans 14 residues. From germline, CDR1 is MRHNA and CDR2 SNTAGT. CDR3 nucleotide sequence: TGTGCCAGCAGTGACGCGGTGAGTGACACTGAAGCTTTCTTT. This sequence encodes CASSDAVSDTEAFF.

V usage is TRBV7-9 and J usage is TRBJ2-2; 7 bases are shared with TRBD1. After removal of 4 bases from V and 5 bases from J, the junction contained 4 bases not matched to a gene. The germline CDR1 and CDR2 sequences are SEHNR and FQNEAQ (reference sequence). The CDR3 covers 14 residues. The CDR3 DNA reads TGTGCCAGCAGCTCGGACAGGCCGACCGGGGAGCTGTTTTTT. Encoded protein: CASSSDRPTGELFF.

The sample holds a few counts of this clone. V gene TRBV7-6 combines with J gene TRBJ1-4, with no clear D. The V and J ends lost 5 bases and 4 bases respectively, with 8 bases between them. Per the germline V gene, CDR1 is SGHVS and CDR2 is FNYEAQ. There are 13 residues in the CDR3. CDR3 sequence: CASSAAVNEKLFF. The DNA for the CDR3 is TGTGCCAGCAGCGCGGCGGTTAATGAAAAACTGTTTTTT. The full variable domain, in which reference TRBV7-6 and TRBJ1-4 provide the parts outside the CDR3, is GAGVSQSPRYKVTKRGQDVALRCDPISGHVSLYWYRQALGQGPEFLTYFNYEAQQDKSGLPNDRFSAERPEGSISTLTIQRTEQRDSAMYRCASSAAVNEKLFFGSGTQLSVL.

Here the CDR3 DNA reads TGTGCCAGCACCGCTAGTATTCCAACGGGATCTGAGCAGTTCTTC. Translating gives CASTASIPTGSEQFF. The chain has TRBV2 and TRBJ2-1; a weak D match, TRBD2 (5 bases). This CDR3 comprises 15 residues. Germline assignment: CDR1 SNHLY and CDR2 FYNNEI. V was clipped by 7 bases and J by 9 bases, with 22 bases between them.

V is TRBV28 and J is TRBJ2-1; 10 nucleotides line up with TRBD1. The CDR3 has 15 residues. V lost 3 bases and J lost 7; bases outside the gene matches: 6. Looked up from germline, CDR1 is MDHEN and CDR2 is SYDVKM. The DNA of the CDR3 is TGTGCCAGCAGTTTTAGACAGGGGGCGGGGAATGAGCAGTTCTTC. Protein product: CASSFRQGAGNEQFF.

V is TRBV3-1 (or the pseudogene TRBV3-2) and J is TRBJ2-7; possibly TRBD2 for D (5 bases). CDR3 length: 14 residues. V was shortened by 4 bases and J by 0 bases, with 10 bases between the two germline ends. Germline-derived CDR1 and CDR2 are LGHDT and YNNKEL (reference sequence). The CDR3: CASSRFGDSYEQYF. CDR3 nucleotide sequence: TGTGCCAGCAGCCGATTCGGGGACTCCTACGAGCAGTACTTC.

This clone occurred a few times. The chain couples TRBV9 to TRBJ2-3; TRBD1 aligns across 7 bases. CDR3 length equals 15 residues. CDR1 is SGDLS and CDR2 is YYNGEE in the germline V gene. With 0 bases clipped from V and 3 bases from J, the junction kept 4 bases outside the gene matches. The chain's CDR3 is CASSVDRGRTDTQYF. The CDR3 nucleotides are TGTGCCAGCAGCGTAGACAGGGGTAGAACAGATACGCAGTATTTT.

V usage is TRBV10-1 and J usage is TRBJ1-1, with a weak D call TRBD1 (6 bases). The CDR3 is made up of 13 amino acids. V shed 8 bases and J shed 7 bases, with 17 bases lying between them. Germline CDR1 is WNHNN and CDR2 is SYGVQD (reference sequence). DNA for the CDR3: TGCGCCAGCTCCCGAGCCAGGGGTGGTGAAGCTTTCTTT. This codes for CASSRARGGEAFF.

This chain links TRBV19 with TRBJ2-5; D remains ambiguous. Trimming cost V 3 bases and J 5 bases, with 10 bases left between them. This CDR3 region has 13 residues. Germline lookup yields CDR1 LNHDA and CDR2 SQIVND (reference sequence). For the CDR3, the DNA is TGTGCCAGTAGTATTGCGGAATTGGAGACCCAGTACTTC. Amino acids: CASSIAELETQYF.

V and J are TRBV6-5 and TRBJ1-2, with D possibly TRBD1 on 5 matching bases. Trimming removed 7 bases from V and 8 bases from J, with 14 bases in between. Germline lookup yields CDR1 MNHEY and CDR2 SVGAGI. The CDR3 has 12 residues. In DNA form, the CDR3 reads TGTGCCAGCAAAAATGGCGGGGGGGGCTACACCTTC. As protein: CASKNGGGGYTF.

The V and J genes are TRBV28 and TRBJ2-7; 8 nucleotides match TRBD1. The CDR3 loop spans 15 amino acids. With 7 bases clipped from V and 3 bases from J, the junction kept 11 bases outside the gene matches. Germline V gene sequence: CDR1 MDHEN, CDR2 SYDVKM. DNA of the CDR3: TGTGCCAGCAAACCGACAGGGGCCCTTTACTACGAGCAGTACTTC. This translates into CASKPTGALYYEQYF.

Only one count was recorded for this clone. The chain joins TRBV19 to TRBJ2-1; D is unresolved. V was pared by 3 bases and J by 9 bases, with 6 bases between. CDR1 LNHDA and CDR2 SQIVND come from the germline V gene (reference sequence). CDR3 length equals 11 residues. The CDR3 bases are TGTGCCAGTAGTATGAGTGGTGAGCAGTTCTTC. Amino acids: CASSMSGEQFF.

This chain joins TRBV6-5 and TRBJ2-1, with D tentatively TRBD2 (6 bases). V was cut by 0 bases and J by 7 bases, with 16 bases left in between. Germline CDR1 is MNHEY and CDR2 is SVGAGI. The CDR3 has 16 amino acids. CDR3 DNA sequence: TGTGCCAGCAGTTACTCAATCGGGACTGCCTGGAATGAGCAGTTCTTC. It is translated as CASSYSIGTAWNEQFF.

The gene calls are TRBV27 and TRBJ2-7; no clear D gene. Trimming left V 2 bases short and J 3 bases short, with 8 bases between. From germline, CDR1 is MNHEY and CDR2 SMNVEV (reference sequence). This CDR3 spans 13 amino acids. The CDR3, as DNA: TGTGCCAGCAGTTTACAACCCAGCTACGAGCAGTACTTC. This codes for CASSLQPSYEQYF.

V is TRBV29-1 and J is TRBJ2-7, with 9 nucleotides matching TRBD1. The CDR3 length is 13 residues. Unmatched junction bases numbered 5, after V lost 5 bases and J lost 3 bases. The germline V gene has CDR1 SQVTM and CDR2 ANQGSEA. The CDR3 protein is CSVPRGQGYEQYF. The CDR3, as DNA: TGCAGCGTTCCCCGGGGACAGGGCTACGAGCAGTACTTC.